This TCR beta chain emerged from a study of cytomegalovirus exposure and HLA in healthy donors. TCRdb's table, derived via immunoSEQ multiplex PCR, lists solely in-frame clones and lacks some. The profile shows 95,000 to 150,000 clones, approximately 95% of them singletons. Trimming removed 4 bases at V and 5 bases at J, with 11 bases between. The germline CDR1 and CDR2 sequences are MNHEY and SVGAGI. The length of the CDR3 is 13 residues. Sequencing was carried out using PBMCs. This clonotype originated in a man in his late teens or twenties in good health and CMV-seronegative. The V call is TRBV6-5, the J call TRBJ2-5; perhaps TRBD1 as D (6 bases). The CDR3 nucleotides read TGTGCCAGCAGTTGGGACACGACGGAGACCCAGTACTTC. This codes for CASSWDTTETQYF.